The source of this TCR beta chain is a study of control samples from healthy donors and cancer patients. Libraries were prepared by immunoSEQ multiplex PCR; TCRdb keeps only in-frame clonotypes and omits some of them. The profile shows around 80,000 clones, roughly 91% of them singletons. Per the germline V gene, CDR1 is LGHNT and CDR2 is FRNRAP. CDR3 length: 14 residues. The ends were cut back, 6 bases at V and 3 bases at J, with 12 bases in the middle. The sample holds one count of this clone. The chain carries TRBV12-5 and TRBJ1-5; perhaps TRBD1 as D (5 bases). The sample was blood. The origin of this receptor is a man aged 45-65 years in good health. The CDR3 region has the DNA TGTGCTAGTGGCCTTCAGGGTACCAATCAGCCCCAGCATTTT. Amino acids: CASGLQGTNQPQHF.